The present T cell receptor (beta chain) was sequenced within a study of OX40 agonist ivuxolimab in advanced cancers. Looking at the study overall: The patients' treatment was ivuxolimab, an agonistic anti-OX40 (CD134) antibody. A history of anti-PD-1, anti-PD-L1 or anti-CTLA-4 therapy was acceptable, and 30% to 45% had some. Patients achieving partial responses numbered three: one hepatocellular carcinoma case and two cutaneous melanoma cases.

This clone was counted between two and nine times. Its antigen is as yet unknown. This CDR3 is also generated by other DNA sequences in the sample. Trimming took 1 base from V and 2 from J, leaving 8 bases between them. Germline V gene sequence: CDR1 SGHNT, CDR2 YENEEA. This CDR3 has 14 amino acids. Here immunoSEQ multiplex PCR was the method, and the copy in TCRdb shows in-frame clones only, minus some. The sample lists roughly 56,000 clones, about nine tenths occurring once. Findings and limits, study-wide: Low normalized clonal expansion also occurred in some nonresponding patients.

The source is an adult with an advanced solid tumor such as melanoma, head and neck, liver or kidney cancer. The chain combines TRBV11-3 with TRBJ1-1; D not resolved. The input for sequencing was CD4+ or CD8+ T cells sorted from blood, taken in a trial of the OX40 agonist ivuxolimab. CDR3 loop: CASSLVSRNTEAFF. In nucleotides, the CDR3 is TGTGCCAGCAGCTTAGTCTCCCGAAACACTGAAGCTTTCTTT.